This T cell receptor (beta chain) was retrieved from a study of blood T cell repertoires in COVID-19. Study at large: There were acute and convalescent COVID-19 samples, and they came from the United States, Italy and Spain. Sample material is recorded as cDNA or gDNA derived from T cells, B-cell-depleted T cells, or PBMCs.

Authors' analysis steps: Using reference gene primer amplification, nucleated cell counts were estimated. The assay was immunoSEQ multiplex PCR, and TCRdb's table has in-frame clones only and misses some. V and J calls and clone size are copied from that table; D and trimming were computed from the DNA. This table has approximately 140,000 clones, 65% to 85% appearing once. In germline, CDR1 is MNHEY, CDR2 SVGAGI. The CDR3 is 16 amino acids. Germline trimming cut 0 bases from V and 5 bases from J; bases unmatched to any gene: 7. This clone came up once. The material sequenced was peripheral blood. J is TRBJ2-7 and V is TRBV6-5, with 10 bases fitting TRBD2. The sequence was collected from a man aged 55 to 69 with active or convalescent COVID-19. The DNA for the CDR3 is TGTGCCAGCAGTTACTCCAGGCTAGCGGGAGTCCACGAGCAGTACTTC. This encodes CASSYSRLAGVHEQYF.